This paragraph reports one T cell receptor beta chain. This sample stems from a study of blood T cell repertoires in COVID-19. V dropped 4 bases and J dropped 7; count of bases not matched to a gene: 11. CDR3 length: 17 residues. Germline V gene sequence: CDR1 MNHEY, CDR2 SMNVEV (reference sequence). TCRdb's copy holds only in-frame clones and misses some; the assay was immunoSEQ multiplex PCR. Here the sample spans fewer than 300,000 clones, roughly 84% being singletons. The sample was peripheral blood. V and J are TRBV27 and TRBJ1-6; 9 nucleotides line up with TRBD1. This receptor was obtained from an older person with COVID-19, enrolled during active disease. The DNA of the CDR3 is TGTGCCAGCAGTTATGGGGGACAGGGTGGAACGAATTCACCCCTCCACTTT. Residues: CASSYGGQGGTNSPLHF.